These 9 T cell receptor beta chains were sequenced from one sample in a study of blood T cell repertoires in COVID-19. Measured with immunoSEQ multiplex PCR; TCRdb has only the in-frame clones, and not every one. The table has approximately 290,000 clones, roughly 88% seen once. The sample taken for sequencing was peripheral blood. Source of these receptors: a human donor with COVID-19, enrolled during active disease. The donor label of this sample is uncertain.

In its sample, this clone was seen many times. The chain uses TRBV5-1 and TRBJ1-1; 8 bases are shared with TRBD1. The V gene's germline CDR1 is SGHRS and CDR2 YFSETQ. The CDR3 is 15 amino acids. The junction had 11 bases not matched to a gene; V was cut back by 0 bases and J by 10 bases. CDR3: CASSLAPGGAIAAFF. CDR3 in DNA: TGCGCCAGCAGCTTGGCTCCAGGGGGCGCGATAGCAGCTTTCTTT.

V usage is TRBV19 and J usage is TRBJ2-3, with D unclear. This CDR3 comprises 14 residues. Germline lookup yields CDR1 LNHDA and CDR2 SQIVND (reference sequence). Trimming removed 2 bases from V and 2 bases from J, with 8 bases in between. The CDR3 region has the DNA TGTGCCAGTAGTATATCGAGAGACACAGATACGCAGTATTTT. The encoded protein is CASSISRDTDTQYF.

V gene TRBV15 combines with J gene TRBJ1-1; tentative D call: TRBD1 (5 bases). V lost 4 bases and J 1 base, leaving 13 bases between the germline ends. CDR1 LNHNV and CDR2 YYDKDF come from the germline V gene (reference sequence). This CDR3 is built from 15 residues. CDR3 region: CATSTGVGSNTEAFF. CDR3 DNA: TGTGCCACCAGCACGGGGGTGGGCTCGAACACTGAAGCTTTCTTT.

This chain joins TRBV6-1 and TRBJ2-3; unclear D gene. Per the germline V gene, CDR1 is MNHNS and CDR2 is SASEGT. This CDR3 has 12 amino acids. V was cut by 2 bases and J by 7 bases, with 7 bases left in between. CDR3 nucleotides: TGTGCCAGCAGTGAACTAGTATATACGCAGTATTTT. Translation gives CASSELVYTQYF.

V is TRBV19 and J is TRBJ2-7; perhaps TRBD1 as D (5 bases). Germline V gene data show CDR1 as LNHDA and CDR2 as SQIVND (reference sequence). Trimming took off 6 bases at V and 2 bases at J, with 14 bases between the two ends. CDR3 length equals 14 residues. As DNA, the CDR3 is TGTGCCAGTAGGACAGTCGCCGGAACCTACGAGCAGTACTTC. It codes for CASRTVAGTYEQYF.

This clone appeared a single time. The CDR3 DNA follows: TGTGCCAGCAGCCCGTATAGCGATGCCTCCTACGAGCAGTACTTC. Amino acid sequence: CASSPYSDASYEQYF. The V and J genes are TRBV7-2 and TRBJ2-7; weak D call: TRBD2 (5 bases). CDR1 SGHTA and CDR2 FQGNSA come from the germline V gene. The CDR3 has 15 residues. The V and J ends lost 5 bases and 0 bases respectively, with 14 bases between them.

This clone was picked up one time. The V gene is TRBV27, the J gene TRBJ2-1; TRBD1 agrees at 10 bases. Germline assignment: CDR1 MNHEY and CDR2 SMNVEV (reference sequence). Trimming took 5 bases from V and 4 from J; bases not matched to a gene: 8. The CDR3 has 16 amino acids. The CDR3 region is CASSPPDRGGYNEQFF. The DNA for the CDR3 is TGTGCCAGCAGTCCCCCGGACAGGGGGGGATACAATGAGCAGTTCTTC.

CDR3 sequence: CASSPWASKNIQYF. As DNA, the CDR3 is TGTGCCAGCTCACCATGGGCCAGCAAAAACATTCAGTACTTC. The rearrangement uses TRBV18 and TRBJ2-4; no definite D call. The CDR3 contains 14 residues. Between the trimmed V and J ends, which lost 2 bases and 3 bases, there was a span of 8 bases. Germline CDR1 is KGHSH and CDR2 is LQKENI.

The CDR3 spells CASSPKPGSYNSPLHF. DNA of the CDR3: TGTGCCAGCAGCCCGAAACCGGGCTCCTATAATTCACCCCTCCACTTT. The chain links TRBV7-2 to TRBJ1-6; D is ambiguous. There are 16 residues in the CDR3. Germline lookup yields CDR1 SGHTA and CDR2 FQGNSA. V was trimmed by 5 bases and J by 0 bases, leaving 11 bases between them.